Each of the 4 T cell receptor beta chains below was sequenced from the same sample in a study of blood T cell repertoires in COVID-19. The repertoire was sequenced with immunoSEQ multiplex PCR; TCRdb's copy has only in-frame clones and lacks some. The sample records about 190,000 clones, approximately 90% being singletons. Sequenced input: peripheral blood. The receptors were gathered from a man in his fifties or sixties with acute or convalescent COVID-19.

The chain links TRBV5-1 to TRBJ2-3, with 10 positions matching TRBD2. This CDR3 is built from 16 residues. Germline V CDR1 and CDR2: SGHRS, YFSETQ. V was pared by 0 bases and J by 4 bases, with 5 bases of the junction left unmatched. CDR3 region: CASSLVSGGPADTQYF. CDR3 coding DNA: TGCGCCAGCAGCTTGGTTAGCGGGGGGCCAGCAGATACGCAGTATTTT.

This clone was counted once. CDR3 sequence (DNA): TGTGCCAGCAGCCAACAAGAAGGCACAGATACGCAGTATTTT. Amino acid sequence: CASSQQEGTDTQYF. The V and J genes are TRBV7-2 and TRBJ2-3; D remains ambiguous. The CDR3 loop spans 14 amino acids. The germline V gene has CDR1 SGHTA and CDR2 FQGNSA. V lost 5 bases, J lost 1 base, and 10 bases lay in between.

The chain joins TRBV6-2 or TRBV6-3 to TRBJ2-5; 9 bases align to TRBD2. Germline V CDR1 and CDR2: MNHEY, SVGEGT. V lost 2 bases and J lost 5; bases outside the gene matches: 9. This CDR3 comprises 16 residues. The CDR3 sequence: CASSYPPGLALETQYF. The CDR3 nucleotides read TGTGCCAGCAGTTACCCTCCGGGACTAGCATTGGAGACCCAGTACTTC.

CDR3 residues: CASSLREGENTQYF. The CDR3 nucleotides read TGTGCCAGCAGCCTGCGGGAGGGCGAGAATACGCAGTATTTT. The chain carries TRBV11-3 and TRBJ2-3, with TRBD2 identical over 9 bases. Germline CDR1 and CDR2: SGHNT and YENEEA. The CDR3 is 14 residues long. The ends lost 5 bases at V and 7 bases at J; junction bases unmatched: 7.